Shown below are 8 T cell receptor beta chains from a single sample sequenced in a study of CD8+ T cells in alopecia areata. Cells from pooled cutaneous lymph nodes were sorted by CD4, CD8alpha, NKG2D, NKG2ACE and other markers. Investigators isolated RNA and reverse transcribed it into cDNA to act as the sequencing template. Assay used: immunoSEQ multiplex PCR; TCRdb lists only in-frame clones, some missing. The table lists 270,000 or so clones, with no singletons. Source material: CD4+ T cells sorted from a lymph node. All receptors come from a C3H/HeJ mouse with alopecia areata. The mouse strain carries the MHC haplotype H2-k.

This clone was found a few times. Genes and germline are mouse. The CDR3 end lies 4 residues beyond the end of the read and is filled in from the germline J gene. Other DNA sequences from this sample encode an identical CDR3 as well. The genes are TRBV1 and TRBJ1-1; TRBD1 aligns across 7 bases. J lost 4 bases, V lost 3 bases, and 2 bases had no gene match. From germline, CDR1 is NSQYPW and CDR2 LRSPGD (reference sequence). This CDR3 is built from 13 residues. CDR3 residues: CTCSARQGTEVFF. Partial CDR3 DNA: TGCACCTGCAGTGCGCGACAGGGCACA.

This clone was seen a handful of times. Genes and germline come from the mouse. The observed sequence ends 4 residues before the CDR3 terminus, with the missing tail filled in from the germline J gene. This chain connects TRBV13-1 to TRBJ1-1, with D possibly being TRBD1 (5 bases). This CDR3 region has 12 residues. The germline V gene has CDR1 NSHNY and CDR2 SYGAGN. Deletions cut 5 bases from V and 4 bases from J, with 9 bases between. The CDR3 here is CASRKGLTEVFF. Incomplete CDR3 DNA: TGTGCCAGCAGGAAGGGACTCACA.

The table lists this clone with a few counts. Gene names and germline refer to mouse. Coverage ceases 3 residues before the CDR3 finishes, and the germline J gene fills in the end. The chain employs TRBV31 and TRBJ1-6; D possibly corresponds to TRBD1 (6 bases). TRBJ1-6 is flagged as an ORF with uncertain function. CDR3 size: 14 residues. Trimming pared 4 bases from V and 5 bases from J, leaving 12 bases between. Germline V gene data show CDR1 as GKSSPN and CDR2 as SITVG. CDR3 residues: CAWNGDINNSPLYF. CDR3 DNA, as far as it was read: TGTGCCTGGAATGGGGACATAAATAATTCGCCC.

For this clone: Mouse names are used for the genes. The read ends 4 residues shy of where the CDR3 ends; the end is completed using the germline J gene. This sequence joins TRBV13-3 and TRBJ2-5; 9 bases line up with TRBD2. V was pared by 1 base and J by 0 bases, with 6 bases of the junction left unmatched. The CDR3 covers 17 residues. Per the germline V gene, CDR1 is NNHDY and CDR2 is SYVADS. The covered CDR3 bases are TGTGCCAGCAGTGATCCGGGACTGGGAGTTAACCAAGAC. Translating it yields CASSDPGLGVNQD. The CDR3, in full, reads CASSDPGLGVNQDTQYF.

This clone was detected only a few times. Gene labels here are mouse ones. The read comes to an end 4 residues before the CDR3 does, leaving the germline J gene to fill in the end. The chain employs TRBV2 and TRBJ2-3; 11 bases match TRBD2. The CDR3 contains 15 residues. The germline gives CDR1 LGHNA, CDR2 YSYQKL. CDR3 DNA (partial): TGTGCCAGCAGCCAAGCGGGACTGGGGGAAGAA. Translating it yields CASSQAGLGEE. The CDR3 in full is CASSQAGLGEETLYF.

This clone has a handful of counts. Mouse germline and gene names are used. The CDR3 extends 3 residues past the end of the read, so its final part is completed from the germline J gene. Other DNA sequences of this sample code for an identical CDR3. This rearrangement joins TRBV13-1 to TRBJ1-6; D gene uncertain. TRBJ1-6 carries the ORF label, with uncertain function. Trimming pared 0 bases from V and 4 bases from J, leaving 8 bases between. CDR1 is NSHNY, CDR2 SYGAGN, per germline. The CDR3 contains 15 residues. The covered CDR3 bases are TGTGCCAGCAGTGATGCAAGACAATATAATTCGCCC. Residues: CASSDARQYNSP. Given in full, the CDR3 is CASSDARQYNSPLYF.

This clone occurred a few times. Gene names refer to mouse genes. The read halts 4 residues ahead of the CDR3 end, with the missing end drawn from the germline J gene. The chain has TRBV1 and TRBJ2-7; D unresolved. Germline assignment: CDR1 NSQYPW and CDR2 LRSPGD (reference sequence). The CDR3 has 12 residues. The covered CDR3 bases are TGCACCTGCAGTGGGAAGGGTTAT. This gives the protein CTCSGKGY. The full CDR3 reads CTCSGKGYEQYF.

This clone was observed a handful of times. Gene labels here are mouse ones. Additional DNA sequences in this sample encode the identical CDR3. CDR3: CAWSLGGANTGQLYF. The sequenced part of the CDR3 DNA is TGTGCCTGGAGTCTCGGGGGGGCAAACACCGGG. V usage is TRBV31 and J usage is TRBJ2-2, with 7 bases identical to TRBD2. The read halts 4 residues ahead of the CDR3 end, with the missing end drawn from the germline J gene. After removal of 0 bases from V and 0 bases from J, the junction contained 1 base not matched to a gene. Germline lookup yields CDR1 GKSSPN and CDR2 SITVG. The CDR3 extends over 15 amino acids.